These T cell receptor beta chains were read from a single sample in a study of shared clonotypes between healthy human individuals. The table came from immunoSEQ multiplex PCR; TCRdb's copy has only in-frame clones and leaves some out. Among under 200,000 clones listed, about 93% were seen once. The sequenced material came from naive CD4+ T cells sorted from blood. The origin of the receptors is a woman in her twenties or thirties in good health. Each CDR3 is given with its conserved first and last residue. Fields, in order: clone size, V gene, J gene, CDR3 length, D gene, CDR3 protein, CDR3 DNA. The D gene is left open where the match is weak. Not every row has a clone size; where given, it reads once, few, many or a size class.

once	TRBV6-1	TRBJ2-3	14	TRBD1	CASSAYRGTDTQYF	TGTGCCAGCAGTGCGTACAGGGGGACAGATACGCAGTATTTT
NA	TRBV21-1	TRBJ1-3	13	NA	CASTEFSGNTIYF	TGTGCCAGCACAGAGTTCTCTGGAAACACCATATATTTT
NA	TRBV2	TRBJ2-1	15	TRBD2	CASSGDSGAYNEQFF	TGTGCCAGCAGTGGGGATAGCGGGGCCTACAATGAGCAGTTCTTC
NA	TRBV6-5	TRBJ1-5	15	NA	CASRRTVNSNQPQHF	TGTGCCAGCAGGAGGACAGTAAATAGCAATCAGCCCCAGCATTTT
NA	TRBV18	TRBJ1-5	15	TRBD1	CASSKGQGFDQPQHF	TGTGCCAGCTCAAAAGGACAGGGCTTCGATCAGCCCCAGCATTTT
NA	TRBV28	TRBJ2-7	10	NA	CASMGNEQYF	TGTGCCAGCATGGGGAACGAGCAGTACTTC
NA	TRBV2	TRBJ1-2	13	NA	CASSAIRTGGYTF	TGTGCCAGCAGTGCGATAAGAACTGGGGGCTACACCTTC
NA	TRBV5-5	TRBJ2-1	16	NA	CASSLTRQSSYNEQFF	TGTGCCAGCAGCTTGACCAGACAGAGCTCCTACAATGAGCAGTTCTTC
NA	TRBV16	TRBJ1-1	15	NA	CASSPPGTTSIEAFF	TGTGCCAGCAGCCCACCCGGGACGACTTCCATTGAAGCTTTCTTT
NA	TRBV5-1	TRBJ2-1	17	NA	CASSLAPRIGGYNEQFF	TGCGCCAGCAGCTTGGCCCCAAGGATTGGGGGCTACAATGAGCAGTTCTTC